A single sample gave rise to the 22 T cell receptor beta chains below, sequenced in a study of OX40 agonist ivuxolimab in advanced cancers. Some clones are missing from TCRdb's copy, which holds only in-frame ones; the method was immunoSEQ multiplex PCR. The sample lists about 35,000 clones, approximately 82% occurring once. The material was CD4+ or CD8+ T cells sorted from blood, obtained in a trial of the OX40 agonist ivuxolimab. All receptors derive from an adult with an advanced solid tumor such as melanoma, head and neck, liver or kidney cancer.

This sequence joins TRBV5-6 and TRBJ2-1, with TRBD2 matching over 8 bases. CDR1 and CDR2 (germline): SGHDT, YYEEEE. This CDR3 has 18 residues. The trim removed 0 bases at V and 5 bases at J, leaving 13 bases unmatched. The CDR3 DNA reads TGTGCCAGCAGCTTGGCCGGAAATGAGCGGGGGCCCAACAATGAGCAGTTCTTC. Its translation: CASSLAGNERGPNNEQFF.

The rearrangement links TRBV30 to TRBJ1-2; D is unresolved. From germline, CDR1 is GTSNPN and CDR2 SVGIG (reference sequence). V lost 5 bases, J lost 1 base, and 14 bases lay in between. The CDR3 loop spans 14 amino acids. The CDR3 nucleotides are TGTGCCTGGGGTGATAGGCCACTTAACTATGGCTACACCTTC. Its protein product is CAWGDRPLNYGYTF.

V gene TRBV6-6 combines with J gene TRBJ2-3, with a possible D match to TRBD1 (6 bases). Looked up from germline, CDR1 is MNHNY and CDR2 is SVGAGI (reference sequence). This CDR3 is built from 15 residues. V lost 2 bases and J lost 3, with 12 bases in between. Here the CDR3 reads CASSYDARGTDTQYF. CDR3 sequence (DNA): TGTGCCAGCAGTTACGACGCCAGGGGAACAGATACGCAGTATTTT.

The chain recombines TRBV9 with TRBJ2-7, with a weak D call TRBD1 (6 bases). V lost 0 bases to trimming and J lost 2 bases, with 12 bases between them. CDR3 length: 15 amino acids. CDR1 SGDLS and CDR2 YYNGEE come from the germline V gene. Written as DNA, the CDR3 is TGTGCCAGCAGCGTAGACGTGACAGGTACCTACGAGCAGTACTTC. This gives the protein CASSVDVTGTYEQYF.

The CDR3 loop is CASRGTEGTGELFF. CDR3 sequence (DNA): TGTGCCAGCAGAGGAACTGAGGGCACCGGGGAGCTGTTTTTT. V and J are TRBV6-5 and TRBJ2-2, with TRBD2 as a possible D gene (5 bases). The V end lost 6 bases, the J end lost 4 bases, and 12 bases lay between the germline ends. The CDR3 runs to 14 residues. Per the germline V gene, CDR1 is MNHEY and CDR2 is SVGAGI.

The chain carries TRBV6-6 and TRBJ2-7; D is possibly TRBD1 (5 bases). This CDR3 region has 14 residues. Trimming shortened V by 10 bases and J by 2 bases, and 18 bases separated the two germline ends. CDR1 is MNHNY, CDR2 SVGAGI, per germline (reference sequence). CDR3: CATGKGARTYEQYF. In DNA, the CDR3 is TGTGCCACCGGAAAAGGGGCAAGGACCTACGAGCAGTACTTC.

Here the CDR3 reads CASSFSGANVLTF. DNA for the CDR3: TGTGCCAGCAGCTTCTCTGGGGCCAACGTCCTGACTTTC. The chain employs TRBV7-3 and TRBJ2-6, with D unclear. CDR3 length: 13 amino acids. Germline V gives CDR1 SGHTA, CDR2 FQGTGA. The V end lost 3 bases, the J end lost 0 bases, and 0 bases lay between the germline ends.

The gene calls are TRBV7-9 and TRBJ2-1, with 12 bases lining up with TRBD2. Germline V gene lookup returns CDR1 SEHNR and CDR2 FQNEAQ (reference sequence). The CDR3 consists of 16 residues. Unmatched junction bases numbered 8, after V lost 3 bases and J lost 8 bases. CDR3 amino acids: CASSLTSGSPPDEQFF. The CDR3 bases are TGTGCCAGCAGCTTGACTAGCGGGAGCCCTCCGGATGAGCAGTTCTTC.

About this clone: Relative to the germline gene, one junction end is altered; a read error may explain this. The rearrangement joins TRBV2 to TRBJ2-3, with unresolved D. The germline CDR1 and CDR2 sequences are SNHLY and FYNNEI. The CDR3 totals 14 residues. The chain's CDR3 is CAGSEYQVTDTQYF. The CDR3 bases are TGTGCCGGCAGTGAATATCAGGTCACAGATACGCAGTATTTT.

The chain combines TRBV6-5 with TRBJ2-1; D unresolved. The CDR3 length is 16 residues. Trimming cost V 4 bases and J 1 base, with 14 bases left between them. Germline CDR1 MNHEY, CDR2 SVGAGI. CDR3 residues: CASSLFTAMSYNEQFF. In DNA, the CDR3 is TGTGCCAGCAGTTTGTTTACAGCCATGTCCTACAATGAGCAGTTCTTC.

The CDR3 sequence: CASSPERGGRGYTF. CDR3 in DNA: TGCGCCAGCAGCCCCGAGCGAGGGGGAAGGGGCTACACCTTC. The V gene is TRBV5-1, the J gene TRBJ1-2; weak D call: TRBD1 (6 bases). Germline CDR1 reads SGHRS; CDR2 reads YFSETQ. The CDR3 spans 14 residues. The ends were cut back, 4 bases at V and 8 bases at J, with 18 bases in the middle.

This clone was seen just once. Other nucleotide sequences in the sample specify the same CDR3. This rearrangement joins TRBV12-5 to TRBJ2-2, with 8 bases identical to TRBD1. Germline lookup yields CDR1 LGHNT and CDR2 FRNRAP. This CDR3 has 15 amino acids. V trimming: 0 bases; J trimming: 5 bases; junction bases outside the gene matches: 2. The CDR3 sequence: CASGLVQGGTGELFF. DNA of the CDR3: TGTGCTAGTGGTTTGGTACAGGGGGGAACCGGGGAGCTGTTTTTT.

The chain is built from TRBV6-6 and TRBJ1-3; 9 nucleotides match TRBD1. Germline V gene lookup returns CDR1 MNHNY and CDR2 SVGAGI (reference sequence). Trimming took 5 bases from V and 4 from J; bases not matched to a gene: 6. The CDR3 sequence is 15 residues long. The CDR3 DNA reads TGTGCCAGCAGTATACAGGGGGCGCGGGGAAACACCATATATTTT. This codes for CASSIQGARGNTIYF.

The CDR3 here is CASSPSSYEQYF. The CDR3 DNA reads TGTGCCAGCAGCCCCAGCTCCTACGAGCAGTACTTC. This rearrangement joins TRBV9 to TRBJ2-7, with no clear D. The CDR3 is 12 amino acids. Germline CDR1 SGDLS, CDR2 YYNGEE. V was cut by 4 bases and J by 0 bases, with 5 bases left in between.

The CDR3 region has the DNA TGCGCCAGCCGGGACAGTAGCTACGAGCAGTACTTC. The encoded protein is CASRDSSYEQYF. The rearrangement links TRBV5-1 to TRBJ2-7; 7 positions match TRBD1. J was trimmed by 3 bases and V by 7 bases; bases with no gene match: 4. CDR1 and CDR2 from the germline V gene are SGHRS and YFSETQ. The CDR3 contains 12 residues.

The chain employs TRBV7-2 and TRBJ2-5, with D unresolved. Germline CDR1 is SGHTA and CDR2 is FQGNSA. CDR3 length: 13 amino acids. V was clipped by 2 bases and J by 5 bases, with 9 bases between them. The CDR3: CASSLSRQETQYF. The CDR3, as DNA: TGTGCCAGCAGCTTAAGCCGGCAGGAGACCCAGTACTTC.

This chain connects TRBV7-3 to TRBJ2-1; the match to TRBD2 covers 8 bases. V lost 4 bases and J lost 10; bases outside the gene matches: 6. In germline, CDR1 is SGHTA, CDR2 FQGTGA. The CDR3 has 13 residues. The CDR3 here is CASSSGLAGEQFF. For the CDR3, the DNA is TGTGCCAGCAGCTCTGGACTAGCCGGGGAGCAGTTCTTC.

CDR3 in amino acids: CASSLRQGFEKLFF. CDR3 sequence (DNA): TGTGCCAGCAGTTTGCGACAGGGCTTTGAAAAACTGTTTTTT. The gene calls are TRBV28 and TRBJ1-4; 7 nucleotides line up with TRBD1. From germline, CDR1 is MDHEN and CDR2 SYDVKM. V was clipped by 3 bases and J by 7 bases; unmatched bases: 5. CDR3 length equals 14 residues.

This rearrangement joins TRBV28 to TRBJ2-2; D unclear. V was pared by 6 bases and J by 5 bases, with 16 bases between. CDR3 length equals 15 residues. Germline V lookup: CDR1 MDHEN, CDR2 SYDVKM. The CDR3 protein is CASRRGGPGTGELFF. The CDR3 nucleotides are TGTGCCAGCAGGCGTGGTGGGCCCGGAACCGGGGAGCTGTTTTTT. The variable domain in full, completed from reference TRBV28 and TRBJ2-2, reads DVKVTQSSRYLVKRTGEKVFLECVQDMDHENMFWYRQDPGLGLRLIYFSYDVKMKEKGDIPEGYSVSREKKERFSLILESASTNQTSMYLCASRRGGPGTGELFFGEGSRLTVL.

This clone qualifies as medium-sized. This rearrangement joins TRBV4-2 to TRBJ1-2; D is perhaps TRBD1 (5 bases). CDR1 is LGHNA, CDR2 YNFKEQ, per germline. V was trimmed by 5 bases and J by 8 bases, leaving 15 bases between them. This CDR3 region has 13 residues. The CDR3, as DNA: TGTGCCAGCAGCGGCGGGGGAAAGGGAGGCTACACCTTC. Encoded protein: CASSGGGKGGYTF.

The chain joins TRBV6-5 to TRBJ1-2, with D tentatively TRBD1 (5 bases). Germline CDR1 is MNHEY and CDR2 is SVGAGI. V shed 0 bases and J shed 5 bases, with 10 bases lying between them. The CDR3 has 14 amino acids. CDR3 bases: TGTGCCAGCAGTTACTCCGGGGGAGAGTATGGCTACACCTTC. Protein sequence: CASSYSGGEYGYTF.

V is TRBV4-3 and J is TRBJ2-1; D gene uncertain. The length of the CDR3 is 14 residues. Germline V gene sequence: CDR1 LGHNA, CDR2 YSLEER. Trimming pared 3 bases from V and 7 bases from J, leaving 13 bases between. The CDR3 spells CASSQAGVQNEQFF. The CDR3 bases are TGCGCCAGCAGCCAGGCCGGAGTTCAAAATGAGCAGTTCTTC.